This passage covers 11 T cell receptor beta chains from one sample sequenced in a study of blood T cell repertoires in COVID-19. Measured with immunoSEQ multiplex PCR; TCRdb has only the in-frame clones, and not every one. The profile shows about 420,000 clones, roughly 90% of them singletons. The sequencing input was peripheral blood. The receptor set was obtained from a man younger than 35 with COVID-19, enrolled during active disease.

This chain joins TRBV20-1 and TRBJ2-7; D uncertain. This CDR3 has 13 residues. Germline V CDR1 and CDR2: DFQATT, SNEGSKA (reference sequence). V shed 3 bases and J shed 2 bases, with 11 bases lying between them. The CDR3 bases are TGCAGTGCTAGTCTCATTACTACCTACGAGCAGTACTTC. This codes for CSASLITTYEQYF.

V is TRBV6-5 and J is TRBJ1-2; D is unclear. Trimming cost V 6 bases and J 5 bases, with 13 bases left between them. Germline CDR1 and CDR2: MNHEY and SVGAGI. The CDR3 has 13 residues. CDR3 protein: CASSAGVRYGYTF. The CDR3 region has the DNA TGTGCCAGCAGCGCTGGCGTGAGGTATGGCTACACCTTC.

The chain uses TRBV7-9 and TRBJ2-5; D remains ambiguous. The CDR3 runs to 14 residues. Germline V gene sequence: CDR1 SEHNR, CDR2 FQNEAQ (reference sequence). The V and J ends lost 1 base and 1 base respectively, with 7 bases between them. This chain's CDR3 is CASSLGPGQETQYF. Here the CDR3 DNA reads TGTGCCAGCAGCTTAGGTCCGGGCCAAGAGACCCAGTACTTC. Full variable domain (remainder filled in from reference TRBV7-9 and TRBJ2-5): DTGVSQNPRHKITKRGQNVTFRCDPISEHNRLYWYRQTLGQGPEFLTYFQNEAQLEKSRLLSDRFSAERPKGSFSTLEIQRTEQGDSAMYLCASSLGPGQETQYFGPGTRLLVL.

The V and J genes are TRBV14 and TRBJ1-2; TRBD1 aligns across 8 bases. The CDR3 spans 15 residues. In germline, CDR1 is SGHDN, CDR2 FVKESK. With V trimmed by 2 bases and J by 4 bases, 6 bases remained unmatched. The CDR3 DNA is TGTGCCAGCAGCCAAAAGGGACAGGCTACCTATGGCTACACCTTC. This sequence encodes CASSQKGQATYGYTF.

The V gene is TRBV18, the J gene TRBJ2-1; 8 nucleotides line up with TRBD2. Trimming took 2 bases from V and 4 from J; bases not matched to a gene: 4. The germline CDR1 and CDR2 sequences are KGHSH and LQKENI. The CDR3 runs 15 residues. CDR3 sequence reads: CASSPMASGYNEQFF. The CDR3 DNA reads as TGTGCCAGCTCACCAATGGCTAGCGGGTACAATGAGCAGTTCTTC. Based on the CDR3 plus reference TRBV18 and TRBJ2-1, the full variable domain is NAGVMQNPRHLVRRRGQEARLRCSPMKGHSHVYWYRQLPEEGLKFMVYLQKENIIDESGMPKERFSAEFPKEGPSILRIQQVVRGDSAAYFCASSPMASGYNEQFFGPGTRLTVL.

This chain connects TRBV10-3 to TRBJ2-3; tentatively, D is TRBD2 (5 bases). V lost 7 bases, J lost 0 bases, and 11 bases lay in between. Germline lookup yields CDR1 ENHRY and CDR2 SYGVKD. The CDR3 extends over 14 amino acids. The CDR3 sequence: CAIMSGASTDTQYF. As DNA, the CDR3 is TGTGCCATCATGAGCGGAGCAAGCACAGATACGCAGTATTTT.

V usage is TRBV25-1 and J usage is TRBJ1-2; the D gene is possibly TRBD1 (5 bases). Germline V lookup: CDR1 MGHDK, CDR2 SYGVNS. The V end was cut by 3 bases, the J end by 4 bases, with 12 bases between. The CDR3 extends over 14 amino acids. CDR3 DNA sequence: TGTGCCAGCAGTGAGGTGGGACTGGGCTATGGCTACACCTTC. It translates to CASSEVGLGYGYTF.

The V call is TRBV9, the J call TRBJ2-1, with 11 bases aligning to TRBD2. Germline V gives CDR1 SGDLS, CDR2 YYNGEE. The junction had 6 bases not matched to a gene; V was cut back by 7 bases and J by 3 bases. This CDR3 is 15 amino acids long. CDR3 protein: CASQGLAGGYNEQFF. As DNA, the CDR3 is TGTGCCAGCCAGGGCCTAGCGGGAGGCTACAATGAGCAGTTCTTC. The whole variable domain, remainder taken from reference TRBV9 and TRBJ2-1, is DSGVTQTPKHLITATGQRVTLRCSPRSGDLSVYWYQQSLDQGLQFLIQYYNGEERAKGNILERFSAQQFPDLHSELNLSSLELGDSALYFCASQGLAGGYNEQFFGPGTRLTVL.

V is TRBV7-2 and J is TRBJ1-1; possibly TRBD1 for D (5 bases). Trimming took off 1 base at V and 1 base at J, with 10 bases between the two ends. Germline V gives CDR1 SGHTA, CDR2 FQGNSA. The CDR3 sequence is 15 residues long. In nucleotides, the CDR3 is TGTGCCAGCAGCTTAGATTTTACAGGGAACACTGAAGCTTTCTTT. Translated: CASSLDFTGNTEAFF.

The CDR3 region has the DNA TGTGCCAGCAGCTCGGATATGATAGCGGGAGATAGGAATGAGCAGTTCTTC. As protein: CASSSDMIAGDRNEQFF. V and J are TRBV7-9 and TRBJ2-1; 9 bases match TRBD2. CDR3 length: 17 amino acids. Trimming removed 4 bases from V and 7 bases from J; junction bases left unmatched: 14. Germline CDR1 SEHNR, CDR2 FQNEAQ (reference sequence).

About this clone: Other DNA sequences in this sample translate to the same CDR3. The chain joins TRBV6-5 to TRBJ1-2, with 9 bases lining up with TRBD1. The CDR3 covers 14 residues. V trimming: 5 bases; J trimming: 2 bases; junction bases outside the gene matches: 3. The germline V gene has CDR1 MNHEY and CDR2 SVGAGI. CDR3 residues: CASSPDRGNYGYTF. CDR3 bases: TGTGCCAGCAGTCCGGACAGGGGAAACTATGGCTACACCTTC.